This record looks at one T cell receptor beta chain sequence and its context. Its antigen is not identified. The repertoire was sequenced with immunoSEQ multiplex PCR; TCRdb's copy has only in-frame clones and lacks some. Of tens of thousands of clones listed, approximately 91% are singletons. These data belong to a study of Tregs in tolerant kidney transplant recipients. Across the study: Mixed chimerism was transient after nonmyeloablative marrow transplants from related graft donors. General study points: In tolerant patients, donor-specific Tregs outgrew total Tregs, suggesting antigen-driven expansion. For some patients, primers changed over time, blocking nucleotide-level comparison.

Thawed PBMCs were FACS-sorted into unstimulated CD4+CD25+CD127- regulatory T cells, CD4+CD25- non-regulatory cells, CD4 and CD8 cells. Germline lookup yields CDR1 SGHTA and CDR2 FQGTGA. The CDR3 has 13 amino acids. The V end lost 4 bases, the J end lost 0 bases, and 5 bases lay between the germline ends. The chain recombines TRBV7-3 with TRBJ2-3; D is ambiguous. Sequencing used CD4+ T cells from blood, obtained before the transplant. The TCR comes from a human donor who received a combined kidney and bone marrow transplant. CDR3: CASSSLSTDTQYF. The CDR3 nucleotides read TGTGCCAGCAGCTCTCTGAGCACAGATACGCAGTATTTT.